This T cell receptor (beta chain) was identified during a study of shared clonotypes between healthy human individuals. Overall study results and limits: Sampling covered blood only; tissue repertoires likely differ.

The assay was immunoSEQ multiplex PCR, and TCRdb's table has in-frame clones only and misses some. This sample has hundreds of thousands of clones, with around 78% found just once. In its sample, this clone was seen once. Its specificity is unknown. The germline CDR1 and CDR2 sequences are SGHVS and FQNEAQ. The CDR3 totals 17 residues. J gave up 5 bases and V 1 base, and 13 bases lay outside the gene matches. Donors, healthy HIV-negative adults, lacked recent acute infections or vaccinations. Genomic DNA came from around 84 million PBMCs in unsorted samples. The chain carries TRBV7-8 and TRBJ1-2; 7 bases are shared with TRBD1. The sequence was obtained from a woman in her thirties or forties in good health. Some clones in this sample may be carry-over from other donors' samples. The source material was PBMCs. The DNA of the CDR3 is TGTGCCAGCAGCTTAGTAACGGGAACAGGGGCATATTATGGCTACACCTTC. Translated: CASSLVTGTGAYYGYTF.